Following are 24 T cell receptor beta chains from one sample sequenced in a study of blood T cell repertoires in COVID-19. Using immunoSEQ multiplex PCR, the repertoire was profiled, and TCRdb retains in-frame clones only, with some absent. The sample lists nearly 300,000 clones, about 88% occurring once. The sequencing input was peripheral blood. Receptors were obtained from a human donor with COVID-19, enrolled during active disease. The donor label of this sample is uncertain.

The rearrangement uses TRBV2 and TRBJ2-6; 7 bases align to TRBD1. Germline assignment: CDR1 SNHLY and CDR2 FYNNEI. Trimming removed 8 bases from V and 2 bases from J; junction bases left unmatched: 6. The CDR3 is 15 residues long. This CDR3 reads CASGQGGAGANVLTF. DNA of the CDR3: TGTGCCAGCGGACAAGGGGGCGCTGGGGCCAACGTCCTGACTTTC. The full variable domain, its missing parts supplied by reference TRBV2 and TRBJ2-6, is EPEVTQTPSHQVTQMGQEVILRCVPISNHLYFYWYRQILGQKVEFLVSFYNNEISEKSEIFDDQFSVERPDGSNFTLKIRSTKLEDSAMYFCASGQGGAGANVLTFGAGSRLTVL.

CDR3 protein: CASSRQRGTGDRNQPQHF. In DNA form, the CDR3 reads TGTGCCAGCAGCCGACAGCGCGGGACAGGGGACCGCAATCAGCCCCAGCATTTT. This chain uses TRBV7-9 with TRBJ1-5; 10 bases fit TRBD1. Germline loops: CDR1 SEHNR, CDR2 FQNEAQ (reference sequence). Germline trimming cut 5 bases from V and 2 bases from J; bases unmatched to any gene: 12. There are 18 residues in the CDR3.

Here the CDR3 reads CASSPAVSGYQETQYF. CDR3 sequence (DNA): TGCGCCAGCAGCCCCGCCGTTTCAGGTTACCAAGAGACCCAGTACTTC. V gene TRBV5-1 combines with J gene TRBJ2-5; no reliable D call. The CDR3 is made up of 16 amino acids. V was shortened by 4 bases and J by 0 bases, with 16 bases between the two germline ends. Germline-derived CDR1 and CDR2 are SGHRS and YFSETQ. Full variable domain (rest looked up from reference TRBV5-1 and TRBJ2-5): KAGVTQTPRYLIKTRGQQVTLSCSPISGHRSVSWYQQTPGQGLQFLFEYFSETQRNKGNFPGRFSGRQFSNSRSEMNVSTLELGDSALYLCASSPAVSGYQETQYFGPGTRLLVL.

As DNA, the CDR3 is TGCAGCGTTGCCGCGACAGGGGCCTACGAGCAGTACTTC. Translating it yields CSVAATGAYEQYF. The chain carries TRBV29-1 and TRBJ2-7, with 8 bases lining up with TRBD1. Germline CDR1 SQVTM, CDR2 ANQGSEA. V was clipped by 4 bases and J by 2 bases; unmatched bases: 4. The CDR3 extends over 13 amino acids.

Points on this clone: In the same sample, other DNA sequences code for this CDR3. V gene TRBV5-1 combines with J gene TRBJ2-3, with unresolved D. Germline-derived CDR1 and CDR2 are SGHRS and YFSETQ. The CDR3 extends over 14 amino acids. Trimming removed 8 bases from V and 0 bases from J, with 13 bases in between. CDR3 sequence: CASSLRTSTDTQYF. In DNA form, the CDR3 reads TGCGCCAGTAGCCTACGCACTAGCACAGATACGCAGTATTTT.

A single count supports this clone. This sequence joins TRBV2 and TRBJ2-1; a weak D match, TRBD2 (6 bases). The CDR3 is 12 amino acids. Trimming took off 10 bases at V and 7 bases at J, with 14 bases between the two ends. CDR1 is SNHLY and CDR2 is FYNNEI in the germline V gene. The chain's CDR3 is CATARSGNEQFF. CDR3 sequence (DNA): TGTGCCACGGCAAGGAGCGGGAATGAGCAGTTCTTC.

The rearrangement links TRBV5-1 to TRBJ2-7, with 7 bases that match TRBD1. Trimming removed 4 bases from V and 2 bases from J; junction bases left unmatched: 15. There are 17 residues in the CDR3. Germline V CDR1 and CDR2: SGHRS, YFSETQ. DNA of the CDR3: TGCGCCAGCAGCCCATCGAACCCCAGACAGGGAGCCTACGAGCAGTACTTC. Its translation is CASSPSNPRQGAYEQYF.

The chain couples TRBV15 to TRBJ1-5, with D possibly being TRBD1 (6 bases). Trimming took off 0 bases at V and 0 bases at J, with 12 bases between the two ends. The CDR3 has 17 residues. Germline assignment: CDR1 LNHNV and CDR2 YYDKDF (reference sequence). Here the CDR3 DNA reads TGTGCCACCAGCAGAGATCTAAGACAGGATAGCAATCAGCCCCAGCATTTT. Translating gives CATSRDLRQDSNQPQHF.

The V gene is TRBV2, the J gene TRBJ1-5, with 7 bases matching TRBD1. V dropped 7 bases and J dropped 3; count of bases not matched to a gene: 3. Germline assignment: CDR1 SNHLY and CDR2 FYNNEI. This CDR3 region has 13 residues. The CDR3 DNA is TGTGCCAGCAACGACAGGGTCAATCAGCCCCAGCATTTT. Encoded protein: CASNDRVNQPQHF.

The chain has TRBV29-1 and TRBJ2-2; D is undetermined. Germline V gives CDR1 SQVTM, CDR2 ANQGSEA. Trimming removed 7 bases from V and 4 bases from J, with 16 bases in between. There are 14 residues in the CDR3. The CDR3 protein is CSAASAVRTGELFF. As DNA, the CDR3 is TGCAGCGCCGCTAGTGCGGTACGCACCGGGGAGCTGTTTTTT.

This chain links TRBV6-2 or TRBV6-3 with TRBJ2-1; D may be TRBD2 (5 bases). The V gene's germline CDR1 is MNHEY and CDR2 SVGEGT. Trimming left V 1 base short and J 0 bases short, with 10 bases between. The CDR3 consists of 16 residues. The CDR3 sequence: CASSYLTISSYNEQFF. The DNA of the CDR3 is TGTGCCAGCAGTTACTTGACTATCAGCTCCTACAATGAGCAGTTCTTC.

The V gene is TRBV18, the J gene TRBJ2-3, with 10 bases matching TRBD1. Germline lookup yields CDR1 KGHSH and CDR2 LQKENI. The CDR3 consists of 15 residues. The trim removed 4 bases at V and 4 bases at J, leaving 5 bases unmatched. Written as DNA, the CDR3 is TGTGCCAGCTCACTCCGACAGGGGGCTGCAGATACGCAGTATTTT. Protein product: CASSLRQGAADTQYF. Combining the CDR3 with reference TRBV18 and TRBJ2-3 gives the whole variable domain NAGVMQNPRHLVRRRGQEARLRCSPMKGHSHVYWYRQLPEEGLKFMVYLQKENIIDESGMPKERFSAEFPKEGPSILRIQQVVRGDSAAYFCASSLRQGAADTQYFGPGTRLTVL.

V and J are TRBV2 and TRBJ1-1; D remains ambiguous. The germline V and J ends were trimmed by 3 bases and 0 bases, with 5 bases remaining between them. Germline CDR1 is SNHLY and CDR2 is FYNNEI. The length of the CDR3 is 13 residues. Here the CDR3 DNA reads TGTGCCAGCAGTGATCTTCTGAACACTGAAGCTTTCTTT. Its translation is CASSDLLNTEAFF.

The chain links TRBV7-3 to TRBJ1-1; 7 positions match TRBD1. CDR1 and CDR2 from the germline V gene are SGHTA and FQGTGA. The ends lost 5 bases at V and 0 bases at J; junction bases unmatched: 12. The CDR3 loop spans 17 amino acids. DNA of the CDR3: TGTGCCAGCAGCCAACGAGCAGGGGGATACTTGAACACTGAAGCTTTCTTT. Translation gives CASSQRAGGYLNTEAFF.

This chain joins TRBV3-1 (or the pseudogene TRBV3-2) and TRBJ2-7, with a weak D call TRBD1 (6 bases). In germline, CDR1 is LGHDT, CDR2 YNNKEL (reference sequence). CDR3 length equals 15 residues. The V gene lost 2 bases and the J gene lost 0 bases, with 11 bases spanning the gap. CDR3 sequence reads: CASSQTGLRSYEQYF. The CDR3 nucleotides are TGTGCCAGCAGCCAAACAGGGCTCCGCTCCTACGAGCAGTACTTC.

CDR3 amino acids: CASSPDRASILSYEQYF. CDR3 DNA: TGTGCCAGCAGCCCAGACAGGGCTTCCATCCTATCCTACGAGCAGTACTTC. V and J are TRBV9 and TRBJ2-7, with 7 bases lining up with TRBD1. The CDR3 totals 17 residues. CDR1 is SGDLS, CDR2 YYNGEE, per germline. V lost 4 bases to trimming and J lost 1 base; unmatched junction nucleotides: 14.

This chain connects TRBV4-1 to TRBJ1-2; D is perhaps TRBD1 (5 bases). The V end was cut by 3 bases, the J end by 5 bases, with 16 bases between. Germline-derived CDR1 and CDR2 are MGHRA and YSYEKL. This CDR3 spans 15 amino acids. CDR3 sequence reads: CASSQQGLAWYGYTF. The CDR3 bases are TGCGCCAGCAGCCAGCAGGGACTCGCTTGGTATGGCTACACCTTC.

The chain uses TRBV6-5 and TRBJ1-1; 9 positions match TRBD1. Trimming took 6 bases from V and 7 from J; bases not matched to a gene: 6. CDR3 size: 13 residues. Looked up from germline, CDR1 is MNHEY and CDR2 is SVGAGI. The CDR3 region is CASRGTGRSEAFF. The DNA of the CDR3 is TGTGCCAGCAGAGGGACAGGGAGGAGTGAAGCTTTCTTT.

The chain joins TRBV3-1 (or the pseudogene TRBV3-2) to TRBJ2-1, with 13 bases matching TRBD2. The CDR3 is 15 amino acids. Losses at the gene ends were 4 bases for V and 5 bases for J; bases not matched to a gene: 2. Germline V CDR1 and CDR2: LGHDT, YNNKEL (reference sequence). The chain's CDR3 is CASSPGLAGNNEQFF. The CDR3 region has the DNA TGTGCCAGCAGCCCGGGACTAGCGGGAAACAATGAGCAGTTCTTC.

This clone was picked up a small number of times. The chain joins TRBV27 to TRBJ2-1, with 7 bases aligning to TRBD2. In germline, CDR1 is MNHEY, CDR2 SMNVEV (reference sequence). This CDR3 spans 14 amino acids. The V and J ends lost 7 bases and 3 bases, in that order; junction bases with no gene match: 6. CDR3 sequence reads: CASTLRGVYNEQFF. CDR3 bases: TGTGCCAGCACACTACGGGGGGTCTACAATGAGCAGTTCTTC.

The rearrangement uses TRBV2 and TRBJ2-7; 10 bases agree with TRBD1. V dropped 6 bases and J dropped 7; count of bases not matched to a gene: 12. The CDR3 extends over 15 amino acids. Germline V gene data show CDR1 as SNHLY and CDR2 as FYNNEI. The CDR3 reads CASRVVETGGSEQYF. DNA for the CDR3: TGTGCCAGCAGAGTAGTCGAGACAGGGGGCAGTGAGCAGTACTTC.

The V call is TRBV27, the J call TRBJ2-5; D not certain. Germline CDR1 reads MNHEY; CDR2 reads SMNVEV (reference sequence). The CDR3 spans 11 residues. V lost 5 bases and J 2 bases, leaving 3 bases between the germline ends. CDR3 residues: CASSHQETQYF. In nucleotides, the CDR3 is TGTGCCAGCAGTCATCAAGAGACCCAGTACTTC.

This chain connects TRBV28 to TRBJ1-1; tentatively, D is TRBD1 (6 bases). Germline CDR1 and CDR2: MDHEN and SYDVKM. V lost 6 bases to trimming and J lost 5 bases, with 16 bases between them. This CDR3 is 14 amino acids long. CDR3 protein: CASRSRGPLTEAFF. The CDR3, as DNA: TGTGCCAGCAGGTCGCGGGGGCCCTTGACTGAAGCTTTCTTT. The entire variable domain, with the rest obtained from reference TRBV28 and TRBJ1-1, is as follows: DVKVTQSSRYLVKRTGEKVFLECVQDMDHENMFWYRQDPGLGLRLIYFSYDVKMKEKGDIPEGYSVSREKKERFSLILESASTNQTSMYLCASRSRGPLTEAFFGQGTRLTVV.

The gene calls are TRBV5-6 and TRBJ1-1; 8 bases align to TRBD1. Germline V CDR1 and CDR2: SGHDT, YYEEEE. Germline trimming cut 4 bases from V and 6 bases from J; bases unmatched to any gene: 11. CDR3 length equals 15 residues. The CDR3 coding sequence is TGTGCCAGCAGCCCTGCGGACAGGGCAGACCCTGAAGCTTTCTTT. As protein: CASSPADRADPEAFF. Full variable domain (missing parts from reference TRBV5-6 and TRBJ1-1): DAGVTQSPTHLIKTRGQQVTLRCSPKSGHDTVSWYQQALGQGPQFIFQYYEEEERQRGNFPDRFSGHQFPNYSSELNVNALLLGDSALYLCASSPADRADPEAFFGQGTRLTVV.